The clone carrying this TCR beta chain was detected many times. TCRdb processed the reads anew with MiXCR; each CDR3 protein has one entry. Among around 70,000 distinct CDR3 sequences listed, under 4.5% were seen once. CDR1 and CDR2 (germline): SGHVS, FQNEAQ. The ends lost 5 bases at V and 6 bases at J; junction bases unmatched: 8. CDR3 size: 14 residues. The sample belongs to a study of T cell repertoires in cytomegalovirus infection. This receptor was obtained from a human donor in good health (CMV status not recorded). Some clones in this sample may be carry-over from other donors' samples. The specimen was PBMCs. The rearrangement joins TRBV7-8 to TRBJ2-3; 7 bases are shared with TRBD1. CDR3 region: CASSLGTAFDTQYF. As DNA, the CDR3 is TGTGCCAGCAGCCTAGGGACAGCCTTTGATACGCAGTATTTT. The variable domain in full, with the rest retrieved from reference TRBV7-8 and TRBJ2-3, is GAGVSQSPRYKVAKRGQDVALRCDPISGHVSLFWYQQALGQGPEFLTYFQNEAQLDKSGLPSDRFFAERPEGSVSTLKIQRTQQEDSAVYLCASSLGTAFDTQYFGPGTRLTVL.